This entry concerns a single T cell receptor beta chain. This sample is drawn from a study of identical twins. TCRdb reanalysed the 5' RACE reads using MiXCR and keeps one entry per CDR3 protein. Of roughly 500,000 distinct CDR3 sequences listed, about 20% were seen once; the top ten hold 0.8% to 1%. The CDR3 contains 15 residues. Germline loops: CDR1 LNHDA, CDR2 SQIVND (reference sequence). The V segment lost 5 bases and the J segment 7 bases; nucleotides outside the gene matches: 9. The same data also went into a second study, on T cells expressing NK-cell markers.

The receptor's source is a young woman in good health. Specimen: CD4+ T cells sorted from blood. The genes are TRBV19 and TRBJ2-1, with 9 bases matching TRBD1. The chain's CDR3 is CASSGGQGNGNEQFF. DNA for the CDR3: TGTGCCAGTAGTGGGGGACAGGGAAACGGAAATGAGCAGTTCTTC.